The T cell receptor beta chain described here comes from a study of T cell responses to AZD1222 COVID-19 vaccine. This clone was seen more than once but under ten times. What it recognizes is unknown. Overall study findings and caveats: Close to half of spike-specific TCRs reportedly recognize unmutated variant regions. It should be noted that donors were predominantly white British and more often female, and clonal diversity was possibly underestimated. With dominance at 160-218 and 743-854, vaccine-associated CD4 TCRs spanned spike.

The CDR3 is 15 residues long. In germline, CDR1 is MRHNA, CDR2 SNTAGT. V gave up 6 bases and J gave up 2 bases; unmatched junction bases: 4. Produced via immunoSEQ multiplex PCR; TCRdb's table is partial and in-frame only. The sample gives around 140,000 clones, around 93% of which show up once; around 3.8% is in the top ten. This receptor was identified in an adult who received the AZD1222 COVID-19 vaccine. This sequence joins TRBV6-4 and TRBJ2-7, with 13 bases matching TRBD2. Sequencing was performed on peripheral blood, taken 28 days after the second AZD1222 dose. For the CDR3, the DNA is TGTGCCAGCAGCGAACTAGCGGGAGGGCCCTACGAGCAGTACTTC. It yields the protein CASSELAGGPYEQYF.